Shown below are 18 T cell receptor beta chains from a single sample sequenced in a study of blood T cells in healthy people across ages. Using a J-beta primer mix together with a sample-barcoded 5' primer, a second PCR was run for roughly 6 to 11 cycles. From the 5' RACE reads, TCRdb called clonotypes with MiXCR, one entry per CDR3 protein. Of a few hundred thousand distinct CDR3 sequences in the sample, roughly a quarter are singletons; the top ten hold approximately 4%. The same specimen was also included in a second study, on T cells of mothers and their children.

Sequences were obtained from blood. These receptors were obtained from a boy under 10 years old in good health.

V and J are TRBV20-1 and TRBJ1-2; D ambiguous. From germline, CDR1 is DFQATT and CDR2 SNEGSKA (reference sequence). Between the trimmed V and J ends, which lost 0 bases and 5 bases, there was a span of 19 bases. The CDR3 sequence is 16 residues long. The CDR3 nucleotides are TGCAGTGCTAGAGATCGGAAAGGTTTGATTAAGTATGGCTACACCTTC. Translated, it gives CSARDRKGLIKYGYTF.

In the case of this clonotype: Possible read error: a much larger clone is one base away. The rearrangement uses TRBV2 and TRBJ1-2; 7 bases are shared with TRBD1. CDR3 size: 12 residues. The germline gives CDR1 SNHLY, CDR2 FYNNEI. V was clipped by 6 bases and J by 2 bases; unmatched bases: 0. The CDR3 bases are TGTGCCAGCAGGGGACAGAACTATGGCTACACCTTC. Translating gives CASRGQNYGYTF.

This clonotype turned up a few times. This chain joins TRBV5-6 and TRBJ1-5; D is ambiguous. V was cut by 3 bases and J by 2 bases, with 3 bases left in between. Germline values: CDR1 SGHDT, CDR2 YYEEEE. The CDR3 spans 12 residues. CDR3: CASSWGNQPQHF. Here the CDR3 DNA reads TGTGCCAGCAGCTGGGGCAATCAGCCCCAGCATTTT.

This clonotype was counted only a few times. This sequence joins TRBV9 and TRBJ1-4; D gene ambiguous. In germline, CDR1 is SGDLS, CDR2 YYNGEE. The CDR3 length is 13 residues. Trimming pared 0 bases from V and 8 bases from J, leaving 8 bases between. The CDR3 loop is CASSVGNTEKLFF. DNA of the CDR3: TGTGCCAGCAGCGTAGGGAATACGGAAAAACTGTTTTTT.

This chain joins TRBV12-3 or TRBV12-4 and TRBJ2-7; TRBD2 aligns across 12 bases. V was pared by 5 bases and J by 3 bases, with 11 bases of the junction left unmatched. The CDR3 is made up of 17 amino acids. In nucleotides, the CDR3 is TGTGCCAGCAGTCACGGACTAGCGGGGACGGATGGCTACGAGCAGTACTTC. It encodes CASSHGLAGTDGYEQYF.

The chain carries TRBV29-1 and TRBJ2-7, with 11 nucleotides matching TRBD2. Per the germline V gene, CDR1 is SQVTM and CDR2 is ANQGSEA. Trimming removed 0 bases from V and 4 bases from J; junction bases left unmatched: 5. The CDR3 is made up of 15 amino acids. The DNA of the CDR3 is TGCAGCGTTGAAGATCCGACTAGCGGGAAGTACGAGCAGTACTTC. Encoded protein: CSVEDPTSGKYEQYF.

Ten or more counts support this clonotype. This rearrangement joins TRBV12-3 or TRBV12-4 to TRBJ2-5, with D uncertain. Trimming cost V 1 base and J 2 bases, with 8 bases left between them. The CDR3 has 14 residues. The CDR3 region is CASSLGGTQETQYF. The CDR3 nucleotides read TGTGCCAGCAGTTTAGGGGGAACACAAGAGACCCAGTACTTC.

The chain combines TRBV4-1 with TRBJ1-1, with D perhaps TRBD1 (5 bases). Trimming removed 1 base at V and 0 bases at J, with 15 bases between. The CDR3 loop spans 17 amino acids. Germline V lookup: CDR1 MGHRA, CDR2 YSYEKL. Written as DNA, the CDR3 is TGCGCCAGCAGCCAAGGAGCGGACATCACTATGAACACTGAAGCTTTCTTT. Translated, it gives CASSQGADITMNTEAFF.

This CDR3 reads CASSWTVKRIELFF. The CDR3 nucleotides are TGTGCCAGCAGTTGGACCGTGAAACGAATCGAACTGTTTTTT. The V and J genes are TRBV28 and TRBJ1-4; D is unresolved. The V end lost 4 bases, the J end lost 12 bases, and 18 bases lay between the germline ends. Germline V gene data show CDR1 as MDHEN and CDR2 as SYDVKM. The CDR3 loop spans 14 amino acids.

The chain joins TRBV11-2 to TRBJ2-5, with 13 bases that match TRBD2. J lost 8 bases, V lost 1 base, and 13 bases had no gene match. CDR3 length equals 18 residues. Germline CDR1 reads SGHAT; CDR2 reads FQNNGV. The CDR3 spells CASSLVPRTSGRSYTQYF. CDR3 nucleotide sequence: TGTGCCAGCAGCTTAGTGCCCCGGACTAGCGGGAGATCGTACACCCAGTACTTC.

For the CDR3, the DNA is TGTGCCAGCAGCTTCCCCGGAGTAAGCTCCTACGAGCAGTACTTC. Translation: CASSFPGVSSYEQYF. The chain has TRBV7-8 and TRBJ2-7; D is unclear. The V and J ends lost 3 bases and 0 bases respectively, with 12 bases between them. CDR3 length: 15 amino acids. Per germline, CDR1 SGHVS and CDR2 FQNEAQ.

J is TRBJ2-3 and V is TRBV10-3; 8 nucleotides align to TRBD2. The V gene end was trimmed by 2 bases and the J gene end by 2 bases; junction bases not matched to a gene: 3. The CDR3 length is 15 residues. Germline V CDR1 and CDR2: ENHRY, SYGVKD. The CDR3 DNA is TGTGCCATCAGTGAGGGCGGGAGGCCCACAGATACGCAGTATTTT. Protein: CAISEGGRPTDTQYF.

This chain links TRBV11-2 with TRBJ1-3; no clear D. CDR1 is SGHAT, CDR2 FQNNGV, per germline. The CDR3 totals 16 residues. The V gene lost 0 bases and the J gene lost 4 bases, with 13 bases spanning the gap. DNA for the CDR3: TGTGCCAGCAGCTTAGATCGGGCTTTGAGGGGAAACACCATATATTTT. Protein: CASSLDRALRGNTIYF.

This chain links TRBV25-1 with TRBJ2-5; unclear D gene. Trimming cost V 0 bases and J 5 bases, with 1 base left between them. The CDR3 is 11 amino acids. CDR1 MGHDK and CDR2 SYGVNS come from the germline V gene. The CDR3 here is CASSEYETQYF. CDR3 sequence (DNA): TGTGCCAGCAGTGAATATGAGACCCAGTACTTC.

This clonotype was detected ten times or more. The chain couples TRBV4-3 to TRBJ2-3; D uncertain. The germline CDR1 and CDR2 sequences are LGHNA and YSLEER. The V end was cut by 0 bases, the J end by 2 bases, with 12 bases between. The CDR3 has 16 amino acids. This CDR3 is CASSQEASSPTDTQYF. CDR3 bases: TGCGCCAGCAGCCAAGAGGCGTCCTCCCCCACAGATACGCAGTATTTT.

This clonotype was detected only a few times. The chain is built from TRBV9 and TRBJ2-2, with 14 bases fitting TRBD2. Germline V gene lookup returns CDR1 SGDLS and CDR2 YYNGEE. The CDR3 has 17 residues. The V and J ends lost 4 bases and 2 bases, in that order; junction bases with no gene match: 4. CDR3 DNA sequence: TGTGCCAGCAGCACAGGGACTAGCGGGGGCAACACCGGGGAGCTGTTTTTT. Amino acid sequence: CASSTGTSGGNTGELFF.

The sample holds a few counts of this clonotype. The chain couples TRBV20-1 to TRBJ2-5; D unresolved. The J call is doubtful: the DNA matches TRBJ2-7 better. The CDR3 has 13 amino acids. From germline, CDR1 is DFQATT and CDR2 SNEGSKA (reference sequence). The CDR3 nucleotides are TGCAGTGCTAGTTCCAGCGTCTCCTACGAGCAGTACTTC. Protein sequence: CSASSSVSYEQYF.

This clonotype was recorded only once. DNA of the CDR3: TGTGCCAGCAGTTTATCGAGTATAGCCGTTAGCACAGATACGCAGTATTTT. Protein product: CASSLSSIAVSTDTQYF. J is TRBJ2-3 and V is TRBV27, with D hard to call. Per germline, CDR1 MNHEY and CDR2 SMNVEV (reference sequence). Trimming stripped 0 bases from V and 0 bases from J, with 13 bases between. This CDR3 is 17 amino acids long.